This T cell receptor beta chain was sequenced in a study of OX40 agonist ivuxolimab in advanced cancers. Study-wide context: Ivuxolimab was a fully human IgG2 agonistic monoclonal antibody targeting the costimulatory receptor OX40 (CD134). Partial responses were achieved by three dose-escalation patients, of whom one had hepatocellular carcinoma and two had cutaneous melanoma. The purpose of peripheral TCRbeta sequencing was to test whether ivuxolimab changed TCR sequence diversity and led to clonal T-cell expansion. Intravenous ivuxolimab was administered to patients every 2 weeks at six dose levels: 0.01, 0.1, 0.3, 1.5, 3 and 10 mg/kg. Of the 50 or so patients in dose escalation, 19 had hepatocellular carcinoma, some 15 had melanoma, 9 had renal cell carcinoma and 9 had head and neck cancer. The dose-escalation cohort was 82.7% male with a mean age of roughly 60 years, ranging from roughly 23 to 79. Patients were allowed to have had prior anti-PD-1, anti-PD-L1 or anti-CTLA-4 therapy, and approximately 37% of the dose-escalation patients had been treated with checkpoint inhibitors. The paper reports the monotherapy dose-escalation portion (N = 52 patients) of the phase I ivuxolimab trial. The research as a whole found: After ivuxolimab, more expanded clones were found on average in CD8+ T cells than in CD4+ T cells. The antigen specificity of the peripheral T cells that underwent clonal expansion was not determined. Low levels of normalized T-cell clonal expansion were also seen in some patients who did not respond. At doses from 0.1 to 3.0 mg/kg, clonal expansion was seen in both CD4+ and CD8+ blood T cells between baseline and week 6. In the 0.1-3.0 mg/kg groups, partial responders were among the patients with the lowest normalized peripheral clonal expansion, particularly in CD8+ T cells.

Genomic DNA was extracted from sorted cells for sequencing of the TCRbeta CDR3 region. The immunoSEQ Assay was used to sequence the TCRbeta CDR3 regions. TCRdb took over this immuneACCESS table, retaining in-frame rearrangements with V and J assigned. Such tables are incomplete; in checked studies, under half of the missing clones stem from an unresolved V gene, and the remainder is unexplained. For this sample the table gives about 74,000 clones, of which about 89% were detected only once. About 5.5% of the sample is held by the ten biggest clonotypes. The V end gives up 6 bases and the J end 6 bases, leaving 13 bases in the junction not matched to a gene. Including cysteine and phenylalanine, the CDR3 has 15 amino acids. Only CDR3 DNA remains: 45 bases, in frame from the first base. Reading the germline V gene gives CDR1 WSHSY and CDR2 SAAADI. For this clone: The specificity of this receptor is unknown. No much larger clone exists at a distance of one base, and base qualities are not known.

The trial excluded patients who had a history of autoimmune disease or who were on systemic immunosuppression. Peripheral blood for TCR sequencing was collected from all dose cohorts at baseline, on cycle 4 day 1, and on cycle 7 day 1. Samples were obtained from an open-label, multicenter, first-in-human phase I dose-escalation trial of ivuxolimab. Adults with locally advanced or metastatic melanoma, renal cell carcinoma, hepatocellular carcinoma or head and neck squamous cell carcinoma were enrolled in the trial. Before TCR sequencing, CD4+ T cells and CD8+ T cells from peripheral blood were sorted into separate populations.

The sample here was CD4+ or CD8+ T cells sorted from blood, taken in a trial of the OX40 agonist ivuxolimab. The TCR was taken from an adult with an advanced solid tumor such as melanoma, head and neck, liver or kidney cancer. The V and J segments used are TRBV10-2 and TRBJ1-1; 7 nucleotides in the junction match TRBD1. The nucleotide sequence is given as TGCGCCAGCAGCGACGAGGGACAGCTCTATTCTGAAGCTTTCTTT. Its amino acids are CASSDEGQLYSEAFF.